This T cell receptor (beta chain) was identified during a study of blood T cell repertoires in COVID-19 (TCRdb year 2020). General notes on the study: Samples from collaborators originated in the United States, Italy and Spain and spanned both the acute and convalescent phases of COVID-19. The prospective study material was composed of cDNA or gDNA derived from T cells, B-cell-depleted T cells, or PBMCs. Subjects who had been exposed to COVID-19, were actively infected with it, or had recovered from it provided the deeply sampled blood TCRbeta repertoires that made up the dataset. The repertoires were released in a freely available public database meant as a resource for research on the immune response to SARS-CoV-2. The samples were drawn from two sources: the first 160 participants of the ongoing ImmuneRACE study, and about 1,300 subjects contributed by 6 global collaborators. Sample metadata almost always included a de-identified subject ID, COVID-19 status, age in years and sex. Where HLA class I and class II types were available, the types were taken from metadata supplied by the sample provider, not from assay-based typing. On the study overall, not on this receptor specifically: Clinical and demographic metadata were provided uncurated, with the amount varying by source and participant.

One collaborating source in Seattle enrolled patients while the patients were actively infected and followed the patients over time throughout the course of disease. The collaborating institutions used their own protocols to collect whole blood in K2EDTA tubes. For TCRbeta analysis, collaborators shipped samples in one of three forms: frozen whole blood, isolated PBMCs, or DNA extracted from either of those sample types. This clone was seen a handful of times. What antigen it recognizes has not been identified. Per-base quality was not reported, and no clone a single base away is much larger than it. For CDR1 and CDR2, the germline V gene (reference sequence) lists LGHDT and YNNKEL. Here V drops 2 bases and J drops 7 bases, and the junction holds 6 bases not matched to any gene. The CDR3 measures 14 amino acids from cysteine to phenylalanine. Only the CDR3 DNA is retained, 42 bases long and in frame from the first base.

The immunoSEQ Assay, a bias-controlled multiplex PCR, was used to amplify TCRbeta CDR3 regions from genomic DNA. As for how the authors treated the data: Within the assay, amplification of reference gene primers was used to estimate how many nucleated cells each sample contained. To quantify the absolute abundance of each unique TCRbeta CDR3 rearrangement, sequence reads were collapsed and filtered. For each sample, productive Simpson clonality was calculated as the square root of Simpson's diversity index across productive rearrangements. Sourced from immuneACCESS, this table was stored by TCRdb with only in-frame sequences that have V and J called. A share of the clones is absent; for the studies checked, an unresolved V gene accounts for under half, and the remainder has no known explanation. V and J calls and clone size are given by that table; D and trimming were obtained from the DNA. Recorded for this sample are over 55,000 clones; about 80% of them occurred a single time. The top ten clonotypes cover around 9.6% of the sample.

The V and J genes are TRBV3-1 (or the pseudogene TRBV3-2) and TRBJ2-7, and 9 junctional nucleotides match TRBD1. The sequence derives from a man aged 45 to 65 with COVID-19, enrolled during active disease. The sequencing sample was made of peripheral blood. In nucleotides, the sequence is TGTGCCAGCAGCCAACCCGGGACAGGGAGAGAGCAGTACTTC. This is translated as CASSQPGTGREQYF.